This record concerns one T cell receptor beta chain sequence. The source of the sample is a study of cytomegalovirus exposure and HLA in healthy donors. The PCR used 60 Vbeta and 13 Jbeta primers. The assay was immunoSEQ multiplex PCR, and TCRdb's table has in-frame clones only and misses some. The table shows around 120,000 clones, with approximately 69% occurring only once. This CDR3 contains 15 residues. Looked up from germline, CDR1 is MDHEN and CDR2 is SYDVKM. Trimming took 5 bases from V and 10 from J, leaving 20 bases between them. The chain links TRBV28 to TRBJ1-4; perhaps TRBD1 as D (5 bases). Sequenced sample: PBMCs. The receptor's source is a woman in her forties or fifties in good health and CMV-seropositive. In nucleotides, the CDR3 is TGTGCCAGCAGTCCGAACCGGGACTTTCTCGGAAAACTGTTTTTT. Protein: CASSPNRDFLGKLFF. The full variable domain, rest sourced from reference TRBV28 and TRBJ1-4, is DVKVTQSSRYLVKRTGEKVFLECVQDMDHENMFWYRQDPGLGLRLIYFSYDVKMKEKGDIPEGYSVSREKKERFSLILESASTNQTSMYLCASSPNRDFLGKLFFGSGTQLSVL.